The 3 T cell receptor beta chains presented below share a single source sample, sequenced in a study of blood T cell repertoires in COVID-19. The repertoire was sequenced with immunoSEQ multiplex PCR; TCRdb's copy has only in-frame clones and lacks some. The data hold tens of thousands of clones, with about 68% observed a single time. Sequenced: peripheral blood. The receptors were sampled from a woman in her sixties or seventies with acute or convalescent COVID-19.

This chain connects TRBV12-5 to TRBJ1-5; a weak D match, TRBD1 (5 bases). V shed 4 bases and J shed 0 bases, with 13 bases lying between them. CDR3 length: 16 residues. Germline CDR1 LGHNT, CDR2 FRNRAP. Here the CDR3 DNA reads TGTGCTAGTGGTTCTAGGCAGGGAAATAGCAATCAGCCCCAGCATTTT. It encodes CASGSRQGNSNQPQHF.

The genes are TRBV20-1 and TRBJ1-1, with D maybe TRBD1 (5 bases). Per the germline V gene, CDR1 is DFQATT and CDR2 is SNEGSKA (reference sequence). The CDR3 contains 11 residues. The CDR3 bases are TGCAGCGCTCAGGGAAACACTGAAGCTTTCTTT. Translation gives CSAQGNTEAFF.

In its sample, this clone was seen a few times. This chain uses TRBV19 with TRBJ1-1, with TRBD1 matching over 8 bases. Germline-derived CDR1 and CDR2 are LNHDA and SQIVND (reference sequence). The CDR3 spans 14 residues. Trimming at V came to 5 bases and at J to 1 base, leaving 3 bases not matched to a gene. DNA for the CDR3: TGTGCCAGTAGTCAGGGGGCGACGAACACTGAAGCTTTCTTT. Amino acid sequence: CASSQGATNTEAFF. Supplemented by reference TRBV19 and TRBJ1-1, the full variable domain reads DGGITQSPKYLFRKEGQNVTLSCEQNLNHDAMYWYRQDPGQGLRLIYYSQIVNDFQKGDIAEGYSVSREKKESFPLTVTSAQKNPTAFYLCASSQGATNTEAFFGQGTRLTVV.